The T cell receptor beta chain under discussion was sequenced for a study of beta chain features in type 1 diabetes. What was sequenced were expressed TCRB transcripts, since all of the isolated RNA had been reverse transcribed. The data were produced by immunoSEQ multiplex PCR, yet TCRdb's version contains in-frame clones alone and is incomplete. This table has some 150,000 clones, around 10% appearing once. This clone was counted only a few times. The CDR3 loop spans 14 amino acids. Germline loops: CDR1 LNHNV, CDR2 YYDKDF (reference sequence). Trimming removed 5 bases from V and 4 bases from J, with 14 bases in between.

Sequencing used central memory CD4+ T cells from blood. This clonotype was obtained from a man aged 18 to 29 in good health. V usage is TRBV15 and J usage is TRBJ1-1; D might be TRBD1 (5 bases). In DNA, the CDR3 is TGTGCCACCAGCTTGAAGTGGGGGGGCACTGAAGCTTTCTTT. Translated: CATSLKWGGTEAFF.